This T cell receptor beta chain was recovered during a study of molecular identifiers for immune sequencing clone quantification. Study-level results: Even with roughly 1 million naive cells present, spiked Jurkat TCR RNA from one cell was reportedly detectable.

TCRdb independently ran MiXCR on the PCR reads; one entry per CDR3 protein. The data show 45,000 to 60,000 distinct CDR3 sequences, just over 35% seen once. Germline V gene sequence: CDR1 MDHEN, CDR2 SYDVKM. The CDR3 loop spans 14 amino acids. With respect to this clonotype: Its antigen is currently unknown. This sequence may be a read error, since a much larger clone differs from it by one base.

The sequence derives from a human donor in good health. Some libraries in this study had Jurkat cell RNA spiked in. Sequencing input: naive CD8+ T cells from blood, with Jurkat cell RNA spiked in. Subset here: FACS-sorted CD8+CD4-CCR7+CD45RA+ naive T cells. V gene TRBV28 combines with J gene TRBJ2-7, with D possibly matching TRBD2 (7 bases). The CDR3 DNA sequence: TGTGCCAGCAACGGGGGGCTCGATTTGTACGAGCAGGACTTC. This gives the protein CASNGGLDLYEQDF.